This T cell receptor beta chain was sequenced during a study of shared clonotypes between healthy human individuals. Investigators divided CD4+ cells into CD45RA+ naive and CD45RA-negative memory subsets. Study-wide results and caveats: It was the non-shared clonotypes that had lower generation probabilities than clonotypes shared by all four donors.

This clone was recorded at least ten times. Its antigen is undetermined. The CDR3 runs 15 residues. Over several immunoSEQ plates, each subset's genomic DNA was distributed in even portions. Assay used: immunoSEQ multiplex PCR; TCRdb lists only in-frame clones, some missing. The sample yields roughly 680,000 clones, approximately 72% seen once. The chain employs TRBV21-1 and TRBJ2-7; TRBD1, the table's D call, was not compared with the DNA. TRBV21-1 counts as a pseudogene. This TCR was sampled from a woman in her twenties or thirties in good health. The sequencing sample was made of memory CD4+ T cells sorted from blood. Subset indicated: CD45RA-negative fraction. This CDR3 is CASQSTRDSRYEQYF. For the CDR3, the DNA is TGTGCCAGCCAAAGCACGAGGGACAGCCGCTACGAGCAGTACTTC.